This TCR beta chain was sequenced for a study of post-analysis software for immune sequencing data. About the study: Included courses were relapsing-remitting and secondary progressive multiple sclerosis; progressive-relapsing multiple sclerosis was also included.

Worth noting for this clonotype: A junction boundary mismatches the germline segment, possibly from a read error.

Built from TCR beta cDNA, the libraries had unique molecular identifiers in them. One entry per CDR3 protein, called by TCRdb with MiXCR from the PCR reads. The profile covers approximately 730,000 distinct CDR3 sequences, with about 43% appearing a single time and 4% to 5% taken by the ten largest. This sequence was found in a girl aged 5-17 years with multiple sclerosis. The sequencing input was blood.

CDR3 bases: TGTACCAGCAGTTTACCGATTCCCACCGGGACAGGGGGTTACTACGAGCAGTACTTC. It yields the protein CTSSLPIPTGTGGYYEQYF. The chain has TRBV12-3 or TRBV12-4 and TRBJ2-7, with 11 nucleotides matching TRBD1. This CDR3 has 19 amino acids.